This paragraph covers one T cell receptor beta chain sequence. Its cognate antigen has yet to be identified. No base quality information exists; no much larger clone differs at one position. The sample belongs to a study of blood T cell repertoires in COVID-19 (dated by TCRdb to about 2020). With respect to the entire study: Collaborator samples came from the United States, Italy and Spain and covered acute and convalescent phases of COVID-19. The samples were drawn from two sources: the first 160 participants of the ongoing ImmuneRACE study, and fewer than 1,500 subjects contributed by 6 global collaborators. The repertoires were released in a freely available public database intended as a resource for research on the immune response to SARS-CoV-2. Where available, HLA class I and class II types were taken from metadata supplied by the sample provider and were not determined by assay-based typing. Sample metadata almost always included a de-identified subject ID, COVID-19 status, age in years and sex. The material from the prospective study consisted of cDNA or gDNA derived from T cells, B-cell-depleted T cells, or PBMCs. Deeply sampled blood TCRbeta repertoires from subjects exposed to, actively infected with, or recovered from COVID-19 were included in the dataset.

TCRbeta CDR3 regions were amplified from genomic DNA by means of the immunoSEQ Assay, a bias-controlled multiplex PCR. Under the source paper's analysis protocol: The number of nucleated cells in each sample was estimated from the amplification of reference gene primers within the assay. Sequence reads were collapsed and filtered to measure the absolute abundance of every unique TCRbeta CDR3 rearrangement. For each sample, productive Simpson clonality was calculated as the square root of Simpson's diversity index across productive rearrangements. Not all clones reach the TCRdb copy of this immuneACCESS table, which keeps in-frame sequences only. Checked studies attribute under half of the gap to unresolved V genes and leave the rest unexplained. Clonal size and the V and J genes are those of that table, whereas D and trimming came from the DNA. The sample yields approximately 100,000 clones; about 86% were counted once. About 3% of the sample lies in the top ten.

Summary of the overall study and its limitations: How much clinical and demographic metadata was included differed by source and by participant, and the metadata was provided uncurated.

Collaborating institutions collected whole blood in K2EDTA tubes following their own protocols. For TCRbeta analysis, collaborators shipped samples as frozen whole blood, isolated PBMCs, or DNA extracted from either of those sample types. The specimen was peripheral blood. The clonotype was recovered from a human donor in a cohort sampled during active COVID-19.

In nucleotides, the sequence is TGTGCCAGCAGCTACCTGACAGGATTGGTTACTGAAGCTTTCTTT. This yields the protein CASSYLTGLVTEAFF. Recombination joined TRBV14 with TRBJ1-1; matching of 6 bases hints at TRBD1 as the D gene. The CDR3 runs 15 amino acids, cysteine and phenylalanine included. Only the CDR3 region is kept as DNA, spanning 45 bases read in frame from base 1. Looking up the germline V gene yields CDR1 SGHDN and CDR2 FVKESK. V is pared back by 5 bases and J by 5 bases, with 18 bases lying between the germline termini.